The clone carrying this T cell receptor (beta chain) was recorded a few times. Its antigen is currently unknown. This sample stems from a study of T cell repertoires in cytomegalovirus infection. At the level of the study: Public TCR beta signatures were indicative of both CMV infection and a matching HLA type.

TCRdb re-called the reads with MiXCR, one entry per CDR3 protein. The table records hundreds of thousands of distinct CDR3 sequences, around a sixth of them present only once. Findings of the study overall: HLA-C-restricted CMV clonotypes gave the most frequent clonotype in two of eight donors. Carriers of CMV plus the relevant HLA were identified by cumulative public TCR beta family frequency.

The sequenced sample was PBMCs. The clonotype comes from a human donor in good health (CMV status not recorded). Some clones in this sample may be carry-over from other donors' samples.

The CDR3 bases are TGTGCCAGCAGTTTTCCGGGGGGCGGGCAAGAGACCCAGTACTTC. Encoded protein: CASSFPGGGQETQYF. The chain combines TRBV12-3 or TRBV12-4 with TRBJ2-5; TRBD2 might be the D (7 bases). This CDR3 has 15 residues. The germline V and J ends were trimmed by 3 bases and 2 bases, with 13 bases remaining between them.